This T cell receptor beta chain originates from a study of patients and donors after allogeneic stem cell transplantation. TCRdb re-called the RT-PCR reads through MiXCR, storing one row per CDR3 protein. The repertoire holds about 200,000 distinct CDR3 sequences, with around two fifths as singletons. This clonotype was picked up a small number of times. The CDR3 spans 13 residues. The ends were cut back, 5 bases at V and 7 bases at J, with 14 bases in the middle. Per germline, CDR1 SNHLY and CDR2 FYNNEI. The chain has TRBV2 and TRBJ1-1; perhaps TRBD1 as D (6 bases). This clonotype was sampled from a human donor who was either an allogeneic HSCT recipient or a stem cell or donor lymphocyte infusion donor (not recorded which). It is not recorded whose cells these are; they may come from a transplant donor. The sequencing input was blood, either unsorted or a sorted T cell fraction (not recorded which). CDR3 loop: CASSLRGEDEAFF. CDR3 DNA sequence: TGTGCCAGCAGTCTCAGGGGAGAGGATGAAGCTTTCTTT.